This T cell receptor beta chain stems from a study of T-cell memory formation after mild COVID-19. To note about this clonotype: The antigen is not known.

The CDR3 is 13 amino acids. V was pared by 4 bases and J by 7 bases, with 14 bases between. The study's findings and limits: CD8+ contracting clones occupied EMRA, while CD4+ ones occupied mainly CM and EM. Confirmation of SARS-CoV-2 specificity was lacking for second-wave clones peaking day 37. Day 15 to 85 contractors were CD4/CD8 balanced; later expanders leaned CD4+.

Via MiXCR, TCRdb re-called the 5' RACE reads, giving one row per CDR3 protein. The sample includes 190,000 or so distinct CDR3 sequences, about a fifth of them seen just once. The chain couples TRBV12-3 or TRBV12-4 to TRBJ2-7; perhaps TRBD2 as D (6 bases). This TCR was recovered from an adult woman who had mild COVID-19 (a few samples of this study predate the infection). Cell type and time point are not known. Sequenced sample: PBMCs or a T cell subset sorted from them (not recorded which). The CDR3 DNA follows: TGTGCCAGCAGTTGGACGGGACTTCGGGAGCAGTACTTC. This gives the protein CASSWTGLREQYF.